Listed below are T cell receptor beta chains from one sample, sequenced in a study of blood T cell repertoires in COVID-19. The assay was immunoSEQ multiplex PCR, and TCRdb's table has in-frame clones only and misses some. Seen here are 70,000 to 100,000 clones, roughly 90% observed once, and the top ten hold more than 1.5%. The specimen sequenced was peripheral blood. Receptors originate from a man in his sixties with acute or convalescent COVID-19. The CDR3 runs from the conserved cysteine through the conserved F or W. Fields, in order: V gene, clone size, J gene, D gene, CDR3 DNA, CDR3 protein. The D gene is left open where the match is weak. Clone size is not always given. Where it is, it says once, few, many or a class for expanded clones.

v_call: TRBV18
clone_size: .
j_call: TRBJ1-4
d_call: .
cdr3_nt: TGTGCCAGCTCACCGAGACTCCGGGATAATGAAAAACTGTTTTTT
cdr3_aa: CASSPRLRDNEKLFF

v_call: TRBV29-1
clone_size: .
j_call: TRBJ2-7
d_call: TRBD1
cdr3_nt: TGCAGCGTTGGCCCGGCGGGACAGGGATCCTACGAGCAGTACTTC
cdr3_aa: CSVGPAGQGSYEQYF

v_call: TRBV12-3/TRBV12-4
clone_size: once
j_call: TRBJ2-1
d_call: .
cdr3_nt: TGTGCCAGCTTAGACAGGATACGGGATGAGCAGTTCTTC
cdr3_aa: CASLDRIRDEQFF

v_call: TRBV13
clone_size: once
j_call: TRBJ2-2
d_call: .
cdr3_nt: TGTGCCAGCAGCTCCCTGGAACAGGGATGGACCGGGGAGCTGTTTTTT
cdr3_aa: CASSSLEQGWTGELFF

v_call: TRBV11-1
clone_size: .
j_call: TRBJ1-1
d_call: .
cdr3_nt: TGTGCCAGCAGCTTATACTCACTCCCCGCGGAAGCTTTCTTT
cdr3_aa: CASSLYSLPAEAFF

v_call: TRBV19
clone_size: once
j_call: TRBJ1-1
d_call: TRBD1
cdr3_nt: TGTGCCAGTAGATCGGGGACAGGGGGCTTTGGCACTGAAGCTTTCTTT
cdr3_aa: CASRSGTGGFGTEAFF

v_call: TRBV6-2/TRBV6-3
clone_size: .
j_call: TRBJ1-1
d_call: .
cdr3_nt: TGTGCCAGCACCCCGCGGGGGCTGAACACTGAAGCTTTCTTT
cdr3_aa: CASTPRGLNTEAFF

v_call: TRBV27
clone_size: .
j_call: TRBJ1-6
d_call: .
cdr3_nt: TGTGCCAGCAGTTACCTACCTGTGAATAATTCACCCCTCCACTTT
cdr3_aa: CASSYLPVNNSPLHF

v_call: TRBV27
clone_size: .
j_call: TRBJ2-7
d_call: TRBD2
cdr3_nt: TGTGCCAGCAGTAGGGGACTACCAGTCTTGGGGGAGCAGTACTTC
cdr3_aa: CASSRGLPVLGEQYF

v_call: TRBV4-3
clone_size: .
j_call: TRBJ2-7
d_call: TRBD2
cdr3_nt: TGCGCCAGCAGCCACCTCGCGGGAGGGGGCTACGAGCAGTACTTC
cdr3_aa: CASSHLAGGGYEQYF

v_call: TRBV5-1
clone_size: .
j_call: TRBJ2-3
d_call: .
cdr3_nt: TGCGCCAGCAGCTTAGGAGGTGATACGCAGTATTTT
cdr3_aa: CASSLGGDTQYF

v_call: TRBV6-6
clone_size: once
j_call: TRBJ1-1
d_call: TRBD1
cdr3_nt: TGTGCCAGCAGACCCACAGGGGTGAGCACTGAAGCTTTCTTT
cdr3_aa: CASRPTGVSTEAFF

v_call: TRBV5-4
clone_size: .
j_call: TRBJ1-1
d_call: .
cdr3_nt: TGTGCCAGCAGCGTGAGCGCAGGGGTTGCGAACACTGAAGCTTTCTTT
cdr3_aa: CASSVSAGVANTEAFF

v_call: TRBV5-1
clone_size: .
j_call: TRBJ1-4
d_call: .
cdr3_nt: TGCGCCAGCAGCTTGGGTCGAGGAGAACTGTTTTTT
cdr3_aa: CASSLGRGELFF

v_call: TRBV28
clone_size: once
j_call: TRBJ2-7
d_call: .
cdr3_nt: TGTGCCAGCAGTTTTACAGGATTAGGGCAGGTGGCCGTGCAGTACTTC
cdr3_aa: CASSFTGLGQVAVQYF

v_call: TRBV9
clone_size: .
j_call: TRBJ1-4
d_call: .
cdr3_nt: TGTGCCAGCAGCGTAGGATTCAGGGGCGATGAAAAACTGTTTTTT
cdr3_aa: CASSVGFRGDEKLFF

v_call: TRBV7-3
clone_size: .
j_call: TRBJ1-5
d_call: TRBD1
cdr3_nt: TGTGCCAGCAGCTTAGAATCGGGACAGGGGCATCAGCCCCAGCATTTT
cdr3_aa: CASSLESGQGHQPQHF

v_call: TRBV29-1
clone_size: .
j_call: TRBJ1-1
d_call: .
cdr3_nt: TGCAGCGCCCAGAACACTGAAGCTTTCTTT
cdr3_aa: CSAQNTEAFF

v_call: TRBV7-9
clone_size: .
j_call: TRBJ1-6
d_call: TRBD1
cdr3_nt: TGTGCCACCGGGACAGCTAATAATTCACCCCTCCACTTT
cdr3_aa: CATGTANNSPLHF

v_call: TRBV19
clone_size: .
j_call: TRBJ2-7
d_call: .
cdr3_nt: TGTGCCAGTAGTATGTGGGCAGGCCCTTACGAGCAGTACTTC
cdr3_aa: CASSMWAGPYEQYF

v_call: TRBV14
clone_size: .
j_call: TRBJ2-6
d_call: TRBD2
cdr3_nt: TGTGCCAGCAGTCGCGGGAGCTCTGGGGCCAACGTCCTGACTTTC
cdr3_aa: CASSRGSSGANVLTF

v_call: TRBV7-2
clone_size: .
j_call: TRBJ2-5
d_call: TRBD2
cdr3_nt: TGTGCCAGCAGCCCCGTAGCGGGAGGAGGGGAGACCCAGTACTTC
cdr3_aa: CASSPVAGGGETQYF

v_call: TRBV29-1
clone_size: .
j_call: TRBJ2-5
d_call: TRBD2
cdr3_nt: TGCAGCGTTGATCGGATCGGCGGGAGCCGAGAGACCCAGTACTTC
cdr3_aa: CSVDRIGGSRETQYF

v_call: TRBV9
clone_size: .
j_call: TRBJ2-2
d_call: TRBD2
cdr3_nt: TGTGCCAGCAGCGTATCTTGGACTAGGAACGGGGAGCTGTTTTTT
cdr3_aa: CASSVSWTRNGELFF

v_call: TRBV28
clone_size: .
j_call: TRBJ2-5
d_call: .
cdr3_nt: TGTGCCACCACAGGGATGAGGGGGATTTATCGAGAGACCCAGTACTTC
cdr3_aa: CATTGMRGIYRETQYF

v_call: TRBV27
clone_size: .
j_call: TRBJ2-3
d_call: .
cdr3_nt: TGTGCCAGCAGTTCCGGGAACGGGGCAGATACGCAGTATTTT
cdr3_aa: CASSSGNGADTQYF